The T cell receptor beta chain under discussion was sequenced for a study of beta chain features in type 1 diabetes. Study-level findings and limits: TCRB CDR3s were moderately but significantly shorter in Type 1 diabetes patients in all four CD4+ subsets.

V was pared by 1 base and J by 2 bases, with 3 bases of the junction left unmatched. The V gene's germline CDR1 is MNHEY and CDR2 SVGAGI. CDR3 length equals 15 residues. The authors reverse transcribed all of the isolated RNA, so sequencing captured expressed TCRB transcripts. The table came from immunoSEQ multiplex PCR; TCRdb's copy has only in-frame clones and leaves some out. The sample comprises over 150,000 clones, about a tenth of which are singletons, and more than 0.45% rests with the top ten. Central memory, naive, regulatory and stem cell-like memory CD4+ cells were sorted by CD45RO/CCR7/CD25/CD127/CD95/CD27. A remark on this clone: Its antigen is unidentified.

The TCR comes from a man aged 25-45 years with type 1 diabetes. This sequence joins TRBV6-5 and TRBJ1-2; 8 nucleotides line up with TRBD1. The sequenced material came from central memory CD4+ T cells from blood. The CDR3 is CASSYYGQGNYGYTF. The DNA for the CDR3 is TGTGCCAGCAGTTACTACGGACAGGGCAACTATGGCTACACCTTC.